What follows is one T cell receptor (beta chain) and its context. Its antigen remains unidentified. One base away there is no much larger clone; base qualities are not given. These data originate in a study of T cell repertoires in cytomegalovirus infection (dated by TCRdb to the late 2010s). Background for the entire study: The peptide stimulations were aimed at well-studied HLA-B-restricted epitopes as well as recently identified HLA-C-restricted CMV epitopes, whose presentation resists viral immunomodulation. Because public TCR beta signatures pointed to carriage of CMV infection together with the matching HLA type, the HLA type of each donor mattered for the analysis.

The CDR3 goes from the cysteine to the phenylalanine over 16 residues. Only CDR3 DNA remains: 48 bases, in frame from the first base. According to the germline V gene, CDR1 reads MNHGY and CDR2 reads SAAAGT. V is pared back by 2 bases and J by 2 bases, with 13 bases lying between the germline termini. What the work shows at the level of the full study, not this receptor alone: The ex vivo response was dominated by HLA-C-restricted CMV-specific TCR beta clonotypes, and the single most frequent clonotype in two of eight donors was supplied by these HLA-C-restricted clonotypes. In both this cohort and an independent cohort of some 380 donors, the cumulative frequency of public TCR beta family members distinguished carriers of CMV infection plus the relevant HLA type.

Read against the paper, the sample's treatment or condition label means: in vitro stimulation with specific CMV peptide epitopes to enrich CMV-specific T cells. Sequencing instrument: Illumina HiSeq 1500. TCRdb passed the public sequencing reads through fastp at Q25 and MiXCR, retaining productive beta sequences. Rows merge per CDR3 protein into single entries with the most common DNA and genes. In this sample the table shows about 890,000 distinct CDR3 sequences, around 30% of which occur a single time. In total, the top ten clones hold roughly 13% of the sample. Recombination joined TRBV6-8 with TRBJ2-1; no D segment can be confidently identified. This receptor was taken from a human donor in good health (CMV status not recorded). Some clones in this sample may be carry-over from other donors' samples. Specimen: cultured CD8+ T cells from PBMCs, collected from culture after CMV antigen stimulation. CDR3 sequence: CASSYDVRGTYNEQFF. The nucleotide sequence reads as follows: TGTGCCAGCAGTTACGATGTGCGCGGAACCTACAATGAGCAGTTCTTC.